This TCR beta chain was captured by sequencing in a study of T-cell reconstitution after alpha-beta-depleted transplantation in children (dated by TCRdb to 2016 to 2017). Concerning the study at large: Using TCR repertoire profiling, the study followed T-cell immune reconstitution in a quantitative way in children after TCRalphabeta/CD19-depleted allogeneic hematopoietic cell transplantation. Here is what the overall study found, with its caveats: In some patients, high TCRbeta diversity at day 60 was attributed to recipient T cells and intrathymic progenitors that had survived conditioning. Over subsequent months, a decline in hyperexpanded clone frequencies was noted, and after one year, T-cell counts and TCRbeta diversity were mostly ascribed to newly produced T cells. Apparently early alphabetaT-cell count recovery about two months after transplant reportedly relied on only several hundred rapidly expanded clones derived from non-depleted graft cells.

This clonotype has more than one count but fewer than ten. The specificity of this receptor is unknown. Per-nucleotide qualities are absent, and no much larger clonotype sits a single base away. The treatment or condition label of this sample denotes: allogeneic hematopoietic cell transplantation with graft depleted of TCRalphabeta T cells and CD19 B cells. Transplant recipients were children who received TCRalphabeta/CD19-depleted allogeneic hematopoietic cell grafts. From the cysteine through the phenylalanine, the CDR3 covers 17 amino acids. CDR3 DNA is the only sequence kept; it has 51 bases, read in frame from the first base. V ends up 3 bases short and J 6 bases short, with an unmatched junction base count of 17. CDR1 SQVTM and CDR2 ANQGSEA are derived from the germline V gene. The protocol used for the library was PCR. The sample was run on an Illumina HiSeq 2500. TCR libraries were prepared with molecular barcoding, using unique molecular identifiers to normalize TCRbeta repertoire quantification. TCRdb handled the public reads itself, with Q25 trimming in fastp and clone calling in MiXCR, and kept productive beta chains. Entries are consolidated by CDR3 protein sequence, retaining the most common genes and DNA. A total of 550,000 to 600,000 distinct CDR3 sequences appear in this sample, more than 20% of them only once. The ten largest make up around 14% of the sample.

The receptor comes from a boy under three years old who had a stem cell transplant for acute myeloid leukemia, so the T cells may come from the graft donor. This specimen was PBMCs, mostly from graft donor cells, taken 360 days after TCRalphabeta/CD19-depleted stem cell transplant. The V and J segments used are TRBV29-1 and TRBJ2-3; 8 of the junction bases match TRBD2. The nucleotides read TGCAGCGTTGAGCGCGGGGTTAGCGGGGCGTTTTTCGATACGCAGTATTTT. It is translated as CSVERGVSGAFFDTQYF.